One and the same sample provided the 18 T cell receptor beta chains below, sequenced in a study of radiotherapy plus CTLA-4 blockade in lung cancer. Here immunoSEQ multiplex PCR was the method, and the copy in TCRdb shows in-frame clones only, minus some. Of around 91,000 clones in the sample, 85% to 90% were seen once. The specimen comprised peripheral blood, sampled from a patient treated with radiotherapy plus ipilimumab. The receptors here all came from a human donor with non-small cell lung cancer that progressed on radiotherapy plus ipilimumab.

The V and J genes are TRBV6-1 and TRBJ2-1, with D hard to call. The germline gives CDR1 MNHNS, CDR2 SASEGT. The CDR3 extends over 10 amino acids. V was pared by 5 bases and J by 8 bases, with 4 bases between. The CDR3 coding sequence is TGTGCCAGCAGTTCCCATGAGCAGTTCTTC. Encoded protein: CASSSHEQFF.

J is TRBJ2-3 and V is TRBV14; D tentatively reads TRBD1 or TRBD2 (6 bases each). Deletions cut 1 base from V and 3 bases from J, with 11 bases between. The CDR3 contains 15 residues. Germline V gene data show CDR1 as SGHDN and CDR2 as FVKESK. CDR3 in DNA: TGTGCCAGCAGCCAAGTCCGGGGGCCAACAGATACGCAGTATTTT. Protein: CASSQVRGPTDTQYF.

The chain combines TRBV1 with TRBJ2-4; the table's D call of TRBD2 was not tested on the DNA. TRBV1 is described as a pseudogene. The CDR3 runs 17 residues. The CDR3 bases are TGCACCAGCACAAGGGCTAGCGGGAGGTGGGCCAAAAACATTCAGTACTTC. The encoded protein is CTSTRASGRWAKNIQYF.

The chain uses TRBV15 and TRBJ1-2; 7 nucleotides align to TRBD1. V lost 3 bases, J lost 8 bases, and 21 bases stayed unmatched. The V gene's germline CDR1 is LNHNV and CDR2 YYDKDF (reference sequence). The CDR3 length is 18 residues. The chain's CDR3 is CATSRSLLGGGTVEGYTF. The CDR3 DNA reads TGTGCCACCAGCAGGTCCCTCCTTGGGGGGGGGACAGTGGAAGGCTACACCTTC.

This chain joins TRBV7-9 and TRBJ2-5; D unresolved. The V end lost 1 base, the J end lost 2 bases, and 8 bases lay between the germline ends. The germline V gene has CDR1 SEHNR and CDR2 FQNEAQ (reference sequence). This CDR3 has 14 amino acids. CDR3 coding DNA: TGTGCCAGCAGCTTAGTGATAAGTCAAGAGACCCAGTACTTC. Residues: CASSLVISQETQYF.

The chain is built from TRBV5-1 and TRBJ1-2; 8 nucleotides align to TRBD1. Germline CDR1 is SGHRS and CDR2 is YFSETQ. CDR3 length: 13 amino acids. Losses at the gene ends were 0 bases for V and 10 bases for J; bases not matched to a gene: 5. CDR3 region: CASSLGTGTVYTF. The CDR3 nucleotides are TGCGCCAGCAGCTTGGGGACAGGGACCGTCTACACCTTC.

The chain has TRBV15 and TRBJ2-1, with TRBD2 as a possible D gene (5 bases). Germline lookup yields CDR1 LNHNV and CDR2 YYDKDF (reference sequence). V lost 6 bases and J 0 bases, leaving 12 bases between the germline ends. CDR3 length equals 15 residues. CDR3 nucleotide sequence: TGTGCCACCAGAGAGGGAGTAGGCTCCTACAATGAGCAGTTCTTC. Its protein is CATREGVGSYNEQFF. The whole variable domain, remainder taken from reference TRBV15 and TRBJ2-1, is DAMVIQNPRYQVTQFGKPVTLSCSQTLNHNVMYWYQQKSSQAPKLLFHYYDKDFNNEADTPDNFQSRRPNTSFCFLDIRSPGLGDTAMYLCATREGVGSYNEQFFGPGTRLTVL.

The CDR3 nucleotides are TGCGCCAGCAGCCAAGATCGAGGCGGGACCCTCACAGATACGCAGTATTTT. The encoded protein is CASSQDRGGTLTDTQYF. The V gene is TRBV4-1, the J gene TRBJ2-3; D is possibly TRBD2 (6 bases). V lost 0 bases, J lost 2 bases, and 15 bases lay in between. CDR3 size: 17 residues. Germline V gene lookup returns CDR1 MGHRA and CDR2 YSYEKL.

This chain connects TRBV4-1 to TRBJ2-3; no reliable D call. V shed 3 bases and J shed 0 bases, with 10 bases lying between them. The length of the CDR3 is 15 residues. Germline V lookup: CDR1 MGHRA, CDR2 YSYEKL. The CDR3 reads CASSQEFSSTDTQYF. The CDR3 DNA reads TGCGCCAGCAGCCAGGAATTTTCCAGCACAGATACGCAGTATTTT.

The CDR3: CASAGVGNEQFF. CDR3 in DNA: TGCGCCAGCGCGGGTGTAGGCAATGAGCAGTTCTTC. The rearrangement uses TRBV10-2 and TRBJ2-1, with TRBD2 as a possible D gene (5 bases). Per germline, CDR1 WSHSY and CDR2 SAAADI. CDR3 length equals 12 residues. Trimming shortened V by 8 bases and J by 6 bases, and 11 bases separated the two germline ends.

This rearrangement joins TRBV5-1 to TRBJ2-7; maybe TRBD1 (6 bases). V lost 3 bases to trimming and J lost 1 base, with 8 bases between them. From germline, CDR1 is SGHRS and CDR2 YFSETQ. There are 13 residues in the CDR3. The CDR3: CASSYGQSYEQYF. The CDR3 region has the DNA TGCGCCAGCAGCTATGGACAGTCCTACGAGCAGTACTTC.

V and J are TRBV5-4 and TRBJ2-7, with D possibly being TRBD2 (5 bases). Between the trimmed V and J ends, which lost 0 bases and 5 bases, there was a span of 9 bases. CDR1 SGHNT and CDR2 YYREEE come from the germline V gene (reference sequence). CDR3 length: 13 amino acids. The CDR3 nucleotides are TGTGCCAGCAGCTTGGTAGCAGCGGACGAGCAGTACTTC. Its protein product is CASSLVAADEQYF.

The rearrangement joins TRBV2 to TRBJ2-1, with 9 bases matching TRBD2. The length of the CDR3 is 15 residues. Germline V gives CDR1 SNHLY, CDR2 FYNNEI. The V gene end was trimmed by 6 bases and the J gene end by 0 bases; junction bases not matched to a gene: 3. The CDR3, as DNA: TGTGCCAGCAGGGAGACTAGCGGCTCCTACAATGAGCAGTTCTTC. It yields the protein CASRETSGSYNEQFF.

This clone was detected once. V is TRBV7-9 and J is TRBJ2-4; D call uncertain. Trimming shortened V by 1 base and J by 10 bases, and 8 bases separated the two germline ends. CDR1 and CDR2 from the germline V gene are SEHNR and FQNEAQ (reference sequence). The CDR3 loop spans 12 amino acids. The chain's CDR3 is CASSLEYGIQYF. The CDR3 DNA sequence: TGTGCCAGCAGCTTAGAATACGGAATTCAGTACTTC.

The genes are TRBV25-1 and TRBJ2-1; possibly TRBD2 for D (6 bases). The germline gives CDR1 MGHDK, CDR2 SYGVNS. The CDR3 length is 15 residues. V was trimmed by 3 bases and J by 1 base, leaving 10 bases between them. CDR3 residues: CASSEPGGSYNEQFF. The CDR3 DNA sequence: TGTGCCAGCAGTGAGCCCGGGGGATCCTACAATGAGCAGTTCTTC.

The chain is built from TRBV6-1 and TRBJ2-1; D might be TRBD1 or TRBD2, each matching 5 bases. The CDR3 covers 15 residues. CDR1 and CDR2 (germline): MNHNS, SASEGT. Trimming left V 5 bases short and J 9 bases short, with 20 bases between. The DNA of the CDR3 is TGTGCCAGCAGTCAGCCGGGACCATCCCTAGGTGAGCAGTTCTTC. Translating it yields CASSQPGPSLGEQFF.

The CDR3 sequence: CASSMGYLAGRKLRVYF. CDR3 bases: TGTGCCAGTAGTATGGGATATCTAGCGGGAAGGAAACTCCGGGTGTATTTT. The rearrangement joins TRBV19 to TRBJ2-3, with 9 bases that match TRBD2. Germline lookup yields CDR1 LNHDA and CDR2 SQIVND (reference sequence). Losses at the gene ends were 3 bases for V and 14 bases for J; bases not matched to a gene: 21. The CDR3 is made up of 17 amino acids.

The table lists this clone with a count of one. The rearrangement uses TRBV28 and TRBJ1-6; tentative D call: TRBD1 (5 bases). CDR1 is MDHEN and CDR2 is SYDVKM in the germline V gene. V lost 8 bases and J 12 bases, leaving 20 bases between the germline ends. The CDR3 runs 14 residues. The CDR3 nucleotides read TGTGCCAGCGGGTCTGGGGGGACCATAAGACCCCTCCACTTT. It is translated as CASGSGGTIRPLHF.